Listed here are 8 T cell receptor beta chains from one sample, sequenced in a study of T-cell reconstitution after alpha-beta-depleted transplantation in children. As it was prepared, the TCRbeta library received unique molecular identifiers. TCRdb ran MiXCR on the PCR reads and lists one entry per CDR3 protein. The sample records about 640,000 distinct CDR3 sequences, roughly 15% being singletons. The source material was PBMCs from the stem cell graft donor, sampled from the stem cell graft. These receptors came from a human donor who donated a stem cell graft to a child with acute myeloid leukemia.

In its sample, this clonotype was seen a few times. The chain combines TRBV12-3 or TRBV12-4 with TRBJ2-5; perhaps TRBD2 as D (6 bases). V was clipped by 6 bases and J by 3 bases, with 14 bases between them. The CDR3 has 14 amino acids. This CDR3 is CASSKRSGEETQYF. CDR3 DNA: TGTGCCAGCAGCAAGAGGTCGGGGGAAGAGACCCAGTACTTC.

In its sample, this clonotype was seen a few times. The chain recombines TRBV7-2 with TRBJ2-7; D remains unclear. V was clipped by 5 bases and J by 0 bases, with 11 bases between them. The CDR3 sequence is 14 residues long. Germline V gene lookup returns CDR1 SGHTA and CDR2 FQGNSA. CDR3 loop: CASSHFLYSYEQYF. DNA of the CDR3: TGTGCCAGCAGCCATTTCTTATACTCCTACGAGCAGTACTTC.

The chain uses TRBV5-1 and TRBJ1-1, with D possibly TRBD1 on 5 matching bases. V was clipped by 0 bases and J by 6 bases, with 12 bases between them. The length of the CDR3 is 14 residues. Germline V gene sequence: CDR1 SGHRS, CDR2 YFSETQ. CDR3 bases: TGCGCCAGCAGCTTGGTCGGGGCCGCCTCTGAAGCTTTCTTT. Translation: CASSLVGAASEAFF.

This clonotype was seen ten or more times. V and J are TRBV4-1 and TRBJ2-1; D remains ambiguous. The CDR3 length is 13 residues. Trimming removed 0 bases at V and 12 bases at J, with 12 bases between. The germline V gene encodes CDR1 MGHRA and CDR2 YSYEKL. Here the CDR3 DNA reads TGCGCCAGCAGCCAAGATCTGATCGTTACGCAGTTCTTC. Protein product: CASSQDLIVTQFF.

This clonotype was recorded many times. V is TRBV6-1 and J is TRBJ1-5; 7 nucleotides align to TRBD1. The V gene end was trimmed by 3 bases and the J gene end by 2 bases; junction bases not matched to a gene: 4. The CDR3 is 15 residues long. Germline V CDR1 and CDR2: MNHNS, SASEGT. The CDR3 reads CASSETGSRNQPQHF. DNA for the CDR3: TGTGCCAGCAGTGAGACAGGGTCGCGCAATCAGCCCCAGCATTTT.

This clonotype was observed at least ten times. This chain connects TRBV24-1 to TRBJ2-7; 8 nucleotides line up with TRBD1. This CDR3 is 15 amino acids long. CDR1 and CDR2 from the germline V gene are KGHDR and SFDVKD. The V segment lost 4 bases and the J segment 4 bases; nucleotides outside the gene matches: 8. CDR3: CATSDRGQGMYEQYF. The CDR3 DNA sequence: TGTGCCACCAGTGACCGAGGACAGGGAATGTACGAGCAGTACTTC.

The chain uses TRBV20-1 and TRBJ1-5; possibly TRBD1 for D (5 bases). Germline assignment: CDR1 DFQATT and CDR2 SNEGSKA (reference sequence). The V gene lost 3 bases and the J gene lost 5 bases, with 14 bases spanning the gap. This CDR3 has 14 amino acids. This CDR3 reads CSARDTPEYQPQHF. CDR3 bases: TGCAGTGCTAGGGACACGCCGGAATATCAGCCCCAGCATTTT.

At least ten counts were recorded for this clonotype. The chain joins TRBV20-1 to TRBJ2-3, with D uncertain. V shed 6 bases and J shed 8 bases, with 21 bases lying between them. Germline V gives CDR1 DFQATT, CDR2 SNEGSKA (reference sequence). CDR3 length: 14 amino acids. The CDR3 DNA sequence: TGCAGTGCGCAGGATCAGGCCCTGGCCTTTACGCAGTATTTT. This codes for CSAQDQALAFTQYF.